Presented here are 27 T cell receptor beta chains from one specimen sequenced in a study of cytomegalovirus exposure and HLA in healthy donors (dated by TCRdb to the late 2010s). The library was made by the immunoSEQ multiplex PCR assay. For the multiplex PCR, a mixture combining 60 forward primers for TCR Vbeta segments and 13 reverse primers for TCR Jbeta segments was used. TCRdb obtained this table from immuneACCESS and retained in-frame rearrangements with V and J assigned. These tables miss some clones; where compared with another copy, unresolved V genes account for less than half of the shortfall, and the remainder is unexplained. Present in this sample are 98,000 or so clones, about four fifths of which were seen just once. Clones ranked in the top ten supply approximately 8.4% of the sample. The sample taken for sequencing was PBMCs. The origin of the receptors is a human donor in good health.

The rearrangement links TRBV9 to TRBJ2-3; 7 bases line up with TRBD1. CDR1 is SGDLS, CDR2 YYNGEE, per germline. CDR3 length equals 15 residues. The trim removed 0 bases at V and 3 bases at J, leaving 4 bases unmatched. The CDR3 bases are TGTGCCAGCAGCGTAGTCAGGGGGAATACAGATACGCAGTATTTT. This encodes CASSVVRGNTDTQYF. Using reference TRBV9 and TRBJ2-3 for the parts outside the CDR3, the full variable domain is DSGVTQTPKHLITATGQRVTLRCSPRSGDLSVYWYQQSLDQGLQFLIQYYNGEERAKGNILERFSAQQFPDLHSELNLSSLELGDSALYFCASSVVRGNTDTQYFGPGTRLTVL.

This clone has more than one count but fewer than ten. This sample also contains other DNA sequences that code for the same CDR3. The CDR3: CASTYDSGTYNEQFF. For the CDR3, the DNA is TGTGCCAGCACCTACGATAGCGGAACCTACAATGAGCAGTTCTTC. The chain combines TRBV6-5 with TRBJ2-1; TRBD2 is a possible D gene (6 bases). Germline-derived CDR1 and CDR2 are MNHEY and SVGAGI. V lost 7 bases to trimming and J lost 2 bases, with 15 bases between them. The CDR3 consists of 15 residues.

V gene TRBV4-2 combines with J gene TRBJ2-7; TRBD1 aligns across 7 bases. V was clipped by 3 bases and J by 6 bases; unmatched bases: 11. CDR1 is LGHNA, CDR2 YNFKEQ, per germline. This CDR3 is built from 15 residues. CDR3 amino acids: CASSQTFGTAGEQYF. DNA of the CDR3: TGTGCCAGCAGCCAGACGTTCGGGACAGCCGGCGAGCAGTACTTC.

This clone has only a few counts. The limits of the CDR3 on the DNA are not certain, so only TCRdb's listed CDR3 is given. The chain joins TRBV7-2 to TRBJ1-5; the table calls TRBD1, which could not be checked here. CDR1 and CDR2 (germline): SGHTA, FQGNSA. The CDR3 sequence runs 19 residues, both termini included. The CDR3 sequence is CASSPGSLSWDSLNQPQHF.

The CDR3 coding sequence is TGTGCCAGCAGCCGGGACAGGGAAAGGTTCTACGAGCAGTACTTC. It specifies CASSRDRERFYEQYF. V gene TRBV7-8 combines with J gene TRBJ2-7, with 9 bases lining up with TRBD1. The CDR3 length is 15 residues. Germline lookup yields CDR1 SGHVS and CDR2 FQNEAQ. With V trimmed by 5 bases and J by 3 bases, 8 bases remained unmatched.

V gene TRBV2 combines with J gene TRBJ1-2; D perhaps matches TRBD1 (6 bases). Trimming took off 5 bases at V and 7 bases at J, with 14 bases between the two ends. CDR1 SNHLY and CDR2 FYNNEI come from the germline V gene. CDR3 size: 13 residues. This CDR3 reads CASSPHRDGGYTF. The CDR3 DNA follows: TGTGCCAGCAGTCCCCACAGGGATGGTGGCTACACCTTC. Combining the CDR3 with reference TRBV2 and TRBJ1-2 gives the whole variable domain EPEVTQTPSHQVTQMGQEVILRCVPISNHLYFYWYRQILGQKVEFLVSFYNNEISEKSEIFDDQFSVERPDGSNFTLKIRSTKLEDSAMYFCASSPHRDGGYTFGSGTRLTVV.

V gene TRBV6-6 combines with J gene TRBJ1-6; D is perhaps TRBD1 (5 bases). Germline V gives CDR1 MNHNY, CDR2 SVGAGI (reference sequence). Between the trimmed V and J ends, which lost 2 bases and 8 bases, there was a span of 13 bases. The CDR3 loop spans 15 amino acids. DNA for the CDR3: TGTGCCAGCAGTTACAGGGGCGCGTATGATTCACCCCTCCACTTT. Its translation: CASSYRGAYDSPLHF.

This clone was counted between two and nine times. The chain couples TRBV18 to TRBJ1-2; 7 bases match TRBD1. The CDR3 is 16 residues long. The V segment lost 6 bases and the J segment 3 bases; nucleotides outside the gene matches: 13. Germline assignment: CDR1 KGHSH and CDR2 LQKENI. Written as DNA, the CDR3 is TGTGCCAGCTCCCCTACAGGGGACCTCCAGGACTATGGCTACACCTTC. Translating gives CASSPTGDLQDYGYTF.

The V call is TRBV27, the J call TRBJ2-7, with unresolved D. The CDR3 totals 14 residues. Per germline, CDR1 MNHEY and CDR2 SMNVEV (reference sequence). Trimming stripped 3 bases from V and 1 base from J, with 10 bases between. CDR3 nucleotides: TGTGCCAGCAGTTTGACATTCCTATCCTACGAGCAGTACTTC. Translated: CASSLTFLSYEQYF.

V and J are TRBV7-9 and TRBJ1-1, with 9 bases lining up with TRBD1. The V gene end was trimmed by 5 bases and the J gene end by 4 bases; junction bases not matched to a gene: 8. This CDR3 spans 15 amino acids. Germline V gene lookup returns CDR1 SEHNR and CDR2 FQNEAQ (reference sequence). CDR3 in amino acids: CASSPRTGAVTEAFF. CDR3 bases: TGTGCCAGCAGCCCGAGGACAGGGGCGGTCACTGAAGCTTTCTTT.

The chain combines TRBV5-4 with TRBJ1-4; no firm D call. CDR1 SGHNT and CDR2 YYREEE come from the germline V gene (reference sequence). The length of the CDR3 is 13 residues. The ends were cut back, 0 bases at V and 12 bases at J, with 12 bases in the middle. The CDR3 reads CASSLGGREELFF. DNA of the CDR3: TGTGCCAGCAGCTTGGGTGGCCGAGAGGAACTGTTTTTT. Supplemented by reference TRBV5-4 and TRBJ1-4, the full variable domain reads ETGVTQSPTHLIKTRGQQVTLRCSSQSGHNTVSWYQQALGQGPQFIFQYYREEENGRGNFPPRFSGLQFPNYSSELNVNALELDDSALYLCASSLGGREELFFGSGTQLSVL.

V and J are TRBV10-3 and TRBJ2-5; D might be TRBD1 (5 bases). The DNA matches TRBJ2-7 better at its end, which makes the J call doubtful. The CDR3 covers 15 residues. Germline V gene lookup returns CDR1 ENHRY and CDR2 SYGVKD. The CDR3 region is CAISESSGQGYEQYF. The CDR3, as DNA: TGTGCCATCAGTGAGTCTTCCGGGCAGGGCTACGAGCAGTACTTC.

The V and J genes are TRBV29-1 and TRBJ2-7; D remains ambiguous. This CDR3 has 12 amino acids. Trimming cost V 5 bases and J 3 bases, with 11 bases left between them. Germline V CDR1 and CDR2: SQVTM, ANQGSEA. DNA of the CDR3: TGCAGCGTTCGCGACGGAGTCTACGAGCAGTACTTC. Protein sequence: CSVRDGVYEQYF.

This chain joins TRBV5-1 and TRBJ2-3; 7 bases fit TRBD1. With 4 bases clipped from V and 6 bases from J, the junction kept 2 bases outside the gene matches. Germline loops: CDR1 SGHRS, CDR2 YFSETQ. CDR3 length equals 12 residues. The CDR3 reads CASSQQGDTQYF. The CDR3 nucleotides read TGCGCCAGCAGCCAACAGGGGGATACGCAGTATTTT.

The rearrangement uses TRBV4-1 and TRBJ2-2, with TRBD1 matching over 9 bases. The CDR3 consists of 17 residues. In germline, CDR1 is MGHRA, CDR2 YSYEKL. The J segment lost 5 bases and the V segment lost 0 bases, leaving 7 bases of the junction unmatched. The CDR3 protein is CASSQELGTGRTGELFF. The CDR3 bases are TGCGCCAGCAGCCAAGAGTTGGGGACAGGGAGGACCGGGGAGCTGTTTTTT.

V is TRBV7-9 and J is TRBJ2-3, with D perhaps TRBD2 (6 bases). V was clipped by 3 bases and J by 5 bases, with 15 bases between them. CDR3 length equals 15 residues. CDR1 and CDR2 (germline): SEHNR, FQNEAQ (reference sequence). The CDR3 sequence is CASSFQGLGVDTQYF. CDR3 DNA sequence: TGTGCCAGCAGCTTCCAGGGACTTGGGGTAGATACGCAGTATTTT. The whole variable domain, remainder taken from reference TRBV7-9 and TRBJ2-3, is DTGVSQNPRHKITKRGQNVTFRCDPISEHNRLYWYRQTLGQGPEFLTYFQNEAQLEKSRLLSDRFSAERPKGSFSTLEIQRTEQGDSAMYLCASSFQGLGVDTQYFGPGTRLTVL.

The CDR3 nucleotides are TGTGCCAGCAGCCAGATTGCATCAGCGAGAACTGGTGGCTACACCTTC. As protein: CASSQIASARTGGYTF. The V and J genes are TRBV14 and TRBJ1-2; no clear D gene. The germline gives CDR1 SGHDN, CDR2 FVKESK. V shed 3 bases and J shed 7 bases, with 21 bases lying between them. CDR3 length: 16 amino acids.

The J gene is TRBJ2-7, the V gene TRBV7-2, with 7 bases matching TRBD1. Germline assignment: CDR1 SGHTA and CDR2 FQGNSA. This CDR3 is 15 amino acids long. The V gene end was trimmed by 5 bases and the J gene end by 6 bases; junction bases not matched to a gene: 13. Here the CDR3 reads CASSPTGARLIEQYF. Here the CDR3 DNA reads TGTGCCAGCAGCCCAACAGGGGCCAGGCTCATCGAGCAGTACTTC.

The chain combines TRBV7-2 with TRBJ2-1, with 13 bases lining up with TRBD2. CDR3 length: 15 residues. Germline V CDR1 and CDR2: SGHTA, FQGNSA. J gave up 6 bases and V 6 bases, and 5 bases lay outside the gene matches. CDR3 sequence reads: CASSPGTSGTNEQFF. DNA for the CDR3: TGTGCCAGCAGTCCCGGGACTAGCGGGACCAATGAGCAGTTCTTC. Full variable domain (remainder filled in from reference TRBV7-2 and TRBJ2-1): GAGVSQSPSNKVTEKGKDVELRCDPISGHTALYWYRQSLGQGLEFLIYFQGNSAPDKSGLPSDRFSAERTGGSVSTLTIQRTQQEDSAVYLCASSPGTSGTNEQFFGPGTRLTVL.

The rearrangement joins TRBV10-3 to TRBJ2-3; D gene uncertain. CDR3 length: 14 residues. In germline, CDR1 is ENHRY, CDR2 SYGVKD. Trimming took 0 bases from V and 2 from J, leaving 6 bases between them. The CDR3 protein is CAISESASTDTQYF. The CDR3 DNA is TGTGCCATCAGTGAGTCAGCCTCCACAGATACGCAGTATTTT.

The genes are TRBV11-3 and TRBJ2-1; 11 bases are a match to TRBD1. J lost 7 bases, V lost 5 bases, and 10 bases had no gene match. The CDR3 loop spans 16 amino acids. Germline CDR1 reads SGHNT; CDR2 reads YENEEA. CDR3 amino acids: CASSLLGQGARNEQFF. For the CDR3, the DNA is TGTGCCAGCAGCCTCCTTGGACAGGGGGCGAGAAATGAGCAGTTCTTC.

The chain is built from TRBV2 and TRBJ2-2, with 11 bases matching TRBD1. Losses at the gene ends were 0 bases for V and 3 bases for J; bases not matched to a gene: 6. Germline V gene data show CDR1 as SNHLY and CDR2 as FYNNEI. The CDR3 covers 18 residues. The CDR3 spells CASSEAPGTGGYTGELFF. The CDR3 bases are TGTGCCAGCAGTGAAGCCCCTGGGACAGGGGGATACACCGGGGAGCTGTTTTTT.

The V and J genes are TRBV21-1 and TRBJ1-5. TRBV21-1 is recorded as a pseudogene. The CDR3 length is 14 residues. The CDR3 is CARSGRDVCQPQHF. The CDR3, as DNA: TGTGCCAGGTCGGGGAGGGATGTTTGCCAGCCCCAGCATTTT.

The rearrangement links TRBV4-3 to TRBJ2-5; 11 bases fit TRBD1. Trimming cost V 1 base and J 2 bases; bases outside gene matches: 6. Germline lookup yields CDR1 LGHNA and CDR2 YSLEER. The CDR3 consists of 17 residues. In nucleotides, the CDR3 is TGCGCCAGCAGCCAAGGGACAGGGGGCGGGCGGCAAGAGACCCAGTACTTC. This codes for CASSQGTGGGRQETQYF.

This clone was picked up one time. The gene calls are TRBV4-1 and TRBJ1-2; perhaps TRBD1 as D (6 bases). CDR1 and CDR2 from the germline V gene are MGHRA and YSYEKL. This CDR3 comprises 16 residues. Trimming left V 2 bases short and J 8 bases short, with 21 bases between. CDR3 amino acids: CASSQPDRFPFRGYTF. The CDR3 DNA is TGCGCCAGCAGCCAACCCGACAGGTTCCCCTTTAGGGGCTACACCTTC.

The J gene is TRBJ1-2, the V gene TRBV13; no clear D gene. V was cut by 1 base and J by 4 bases, with 10 bases left in between. Germline V lookup: CDR1 PRHDT, CDR2 FYEKMQ (reference sequence). The CDR3 loop spans 14 amino acids. The CDR3 protein is CASSLDRVGYGYTF. The CDR3, as DNA: TGTGCCAGCAGCTTAGATCGGGTCGGCTATGGCTACACCTTC. The whole variable domain, remainder taken from reference TRBV13 and TRBJ1-2, is AAGVIQSPRHLIKEKRETATLKCYPIPRHDTVYWYQQGPGQDPQFLISFYEKMQSDKGSIPDRFSAQQFSDYHSELNMSSLELGDSALYFCASSLDRVGYGYTFGSGTRLTVV.

The chain combines TRBV19 with TRBJ2-7, with 8 bases aligning to TRBD1. Germline CDR1 LNHDA, CDR2 SQIVND (reference sequence). V shed 3 bases, J shed 6 bases, and the junction held 4 bases outside the gene matches. The CDR3 contains 13 residues. CDR3 loop: CASSISGGGEQYF. The DNA for the CDR3 is TGTGCCAGTAGTATTTCAGGGGGCGGCGAGCAGTACTTC.